The sequence of this TCR beta chain was determined in a study of T cell responses to AZD1222 COVID-19 vaccine. Broader study findings: Vaccine-related CD4 TCRs covered spike, predominating at 160-218 and 743-854. Clonal diversity was possibly underestimated, and white British individuals and females predominated among donors.

Produced via immunoSEQ multiplex PCR; TCRdb's table is partial and in-frame only. The sample yields 85,000 to 100,000 clones, under 90% seen once. From germline, CDR1 is MDHEN and CDR2 SYDVKM. V trimming: 5 bases; J trimming: 7 bases; junction bases outside the gene matches: 12. This CDR3 spans 16 amino acids. This clone was counted between two and nine times. Its specificity is unknown. The sample consisted of peripheral blood, taken on day 0 of AZD1222 vaccination. V and J are TRBV28 and TRBJ1-4; 8 positions agree with TRBD1. The source is an adult in good health. The CDR3 here is CASSRQGAVRGEKLFF. As DNA, the CDR3 is TGTGCCAGCAGTAGGCAGGGGGCCGTAAGAGGTGAAAAACTGTTTTTT.